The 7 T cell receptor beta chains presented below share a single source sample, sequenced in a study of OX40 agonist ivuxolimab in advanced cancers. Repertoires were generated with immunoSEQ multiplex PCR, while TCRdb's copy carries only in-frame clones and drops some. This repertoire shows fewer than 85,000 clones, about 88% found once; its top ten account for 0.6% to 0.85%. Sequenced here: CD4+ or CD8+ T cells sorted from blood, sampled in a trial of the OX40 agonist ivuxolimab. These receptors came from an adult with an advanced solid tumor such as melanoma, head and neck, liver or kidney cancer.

CDR3 protein: CASSQDVVAHEQFF. The CDR3 bases are TGCGCCAGCAGCCAAGATGTGGTAGCGCATGAGCAGTTCTTC. The rearrangement uses TRBV4-3 and TRBJ2-1; maybe TRBD2 (5 bases). Trimming took 0 bases from V and 8 from J, leaving 11 bases between them. The CDR3 is 14 amino acids. Germline lookup yields CDR1 LGHNA and CDR2 YSLEER.

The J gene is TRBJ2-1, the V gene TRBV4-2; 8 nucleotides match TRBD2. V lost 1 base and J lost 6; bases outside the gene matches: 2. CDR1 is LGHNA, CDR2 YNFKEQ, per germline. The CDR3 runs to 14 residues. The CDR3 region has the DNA TGTGCCAGCAGCCAAGCGGGGGGGCCCAATGAGCAGTTCTTC. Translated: CASSQAGGPNEQFF.

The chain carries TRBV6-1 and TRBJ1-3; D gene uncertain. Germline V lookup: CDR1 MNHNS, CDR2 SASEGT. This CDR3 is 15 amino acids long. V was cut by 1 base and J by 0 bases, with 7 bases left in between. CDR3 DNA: TGTGCCAGCAGTGAAGGGGAAGGCTCTGGAAACACCATATATTTT. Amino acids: CASSEGEGSGNTIYF.

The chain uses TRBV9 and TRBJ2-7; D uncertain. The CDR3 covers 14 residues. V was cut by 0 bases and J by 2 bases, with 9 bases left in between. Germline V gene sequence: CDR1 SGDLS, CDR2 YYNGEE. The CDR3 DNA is TGTGCCAGCAGCGTAGGCGCCAGCCCCTACGAGCAGTACTTC. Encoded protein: CASSVGASPYEQYF.

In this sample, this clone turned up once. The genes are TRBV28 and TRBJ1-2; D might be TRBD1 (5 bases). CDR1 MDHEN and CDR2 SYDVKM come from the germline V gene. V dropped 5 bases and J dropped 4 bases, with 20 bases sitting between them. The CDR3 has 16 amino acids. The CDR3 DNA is TGTGCCAGCAGTATTTCCTCTCAGGGTCACTTCTATGGCTACACCTTC. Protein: CASSISSQGHFYGYTF.

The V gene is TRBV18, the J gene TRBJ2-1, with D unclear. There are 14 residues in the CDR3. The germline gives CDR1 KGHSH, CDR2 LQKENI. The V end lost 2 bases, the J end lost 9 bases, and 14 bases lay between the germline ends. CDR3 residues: CASSPTKRVGEQFF. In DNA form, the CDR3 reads TGTGCCAGCTCACCAACAAAAAGGGTAGGTGAGCAGTTCTTC.

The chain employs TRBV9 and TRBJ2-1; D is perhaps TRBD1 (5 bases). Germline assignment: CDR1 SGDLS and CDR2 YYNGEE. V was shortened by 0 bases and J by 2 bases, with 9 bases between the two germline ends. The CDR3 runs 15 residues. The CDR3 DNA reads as TGTGCCAGCAGCGTAGGCGACAGTCCCTACAATGAGCAGTTCTTC. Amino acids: CASSVGDSPYNEQFF.